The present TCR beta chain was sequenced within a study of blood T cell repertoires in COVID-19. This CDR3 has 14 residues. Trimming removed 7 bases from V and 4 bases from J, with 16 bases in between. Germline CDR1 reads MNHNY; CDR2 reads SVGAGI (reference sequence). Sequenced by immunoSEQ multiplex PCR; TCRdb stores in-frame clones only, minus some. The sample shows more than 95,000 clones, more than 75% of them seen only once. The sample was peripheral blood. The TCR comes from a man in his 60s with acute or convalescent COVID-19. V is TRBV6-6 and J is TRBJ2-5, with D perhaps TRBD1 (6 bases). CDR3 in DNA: TGTGCCAGCATTCAGGGGATGGTCCGAGAGACCCAGTACTTC. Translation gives CASIQGMVRETQYF.